This is a list of T cell receptor beta chains from one sample in a study of vaccination effects on CD4 cells after COVID-19. Assay: immunoSEQ multiplex PCR; the TCRdb copy retains only in-frame clones and omits some. This sample has about 73,000 clones, with more than 60% found just once. No antigen has been identified for these receptors. This sample comprised CD4+ T cells from PBMCs cultured with SARS-CoV-2 spike peptides, obtained before COVID-19 vaccination. Source of these receptors: a human donor who received a COVID-19 vaccine. CDR3s include the opening cysteine and the closing phenylalanine or tryptophan. A D gene is named only where the DNA matches it firmly. Only part of the rows carry a size: once, few, many, or a class if the clone is expanded.

size	V	D	J	CDR3	DNA
NA	TRBV7-3	NA	TRBJ1-6	CVSSLLGSDNSPLHF	TGTGTCAGCAGCTTACTGGGATCCGATAATTCACCCCTCCACTTT
once	TRBV11-2	NA	TRBJ2-2	CASSLGALNTGELFF	TGTGCCAGCAGCCTCGGCGCCTTGAACACCGGGGAGCTGTTTTTT
NA	TRBV2	NA	TRBJ2-5	CAHSGGRETQYF	TGTGCCCATTCGGGGGGCCGGGAGACCCAGTACTTC
NA	TRBV9	TRBD1	TRBJ1-3	CASSFRDRASGNTIYF	TGTGCCAGCAGCTTCAGGGACAGGGCCTCTGGAAACACCATATATTTT
NA	TRBV14	NA	TRBJ2-2	CASSQDIGRVSGELFF	TGTGCCAGCAGCCAAGACATCGGCAGGGTGTCCGGGGAGCTGTTTTTT
NA	TRBV6-6	TRBD2	TRBJ2-3	CASSRTSGGAGDTQYF	TGTGCCAGCAGCCGGACTAGCGGGGGGGCCGGCGATACGCAGTATTTT
NA	TRBV19	TRBD2	TRBJ2-3	CASSGAGGSLSTDTQYF	TGTGCCAGTAGTGGCGCGGGGGGTTCTCTTAGCACAGATACGCAGTATTTT
once	TRBV7-2	NA	TRBJ1-6	CASRQTRGPGNSPLHF	TGTGCCAGCAGACAAACGCGGGGTCCGGGAAATTCACCCCTCCACTTT
NA	TRBV3-1/TRBV3-2	NA	TRBJ2-3	CASSRAFGALSDTQYF	TGTGCCAGCAGCCGAGCCTTCGGGGCTCTTTCAGATACGCAGTATTTT
once	TRBV30	TRBD1	TRBJ1-5	CAWSEQGNNQPQHF	TGTGCCTGGAGCGAACAGGGGAACAATCAGCCCCAGCATTTT
NA	TRBV2	TRBD1	TRBJ1-6	CALGQGGSPLHF	TGTGCCCTCGGACAGGGAGGGTCACCCCTCCACTTT
NA	TRBV7-3	NA	TRBJ2-3	CASSPQTGVQYF	TGTGCCAGCAGCCCCCAGACCGGCGTGCAGTATTTT